Below, one T cell receptor beta chain is given with its context. The data belong to a study of blood T cell repertoires in COVID-19. The CDR3 extends over 15 amino acids. The junction had 5 bases not matched to a gene; V was cut back by 2 bases and J by 5 bases. The germline V gene has CDR1 SEHNR and CDR2 FQNEAQ (reference sequence). Produced via immunoSEQ multiplex PCR; TCRdb's table is partial and in-frame only. The table has approximately 240,000 clones, roughly 80% seen once. The genes are TRBV7-9 and TRBJ2-5; 10 bases are shared with TRBD1. This TCR came from a woman of 80 years or more with active or convalescent COVID-19. The sequenced sample was peripheral blood. The CDR3 region is CASSLRWTGGETQYF. Here the CDR3 DNA reads TGTGCCAGCAGCTTACGCTGGACAGGGGGGGAGACCCAGTACTTC.